The rows below give T cell receptor beta chains drawn from one sample of a study of PD-1 blockade in classical Hodgkin lymphoma. Sequenced by immunoSEQ multiplex PCR; TCRdb stores in-frame clones only, minus some. The sample has tens of thousands of clones; around 81% are singletons. The material sequenced was peripheral blood mononuclear cells (PBMCs), taken before the fourth cycle of nivolumab. Receptor source: a human donor with classical Hodgkin lymphoma. Each CDR3 is given with its conserved first and last residue. The D gene is left open where the match is weak. Clone size, where shown, is once, few, many, or a class for clones that have expanded.

clone size,V gene,J gene,D gene,CDR3 DNA,CDR3 protein
few,TRBV6-4,TRBJ1-1,.,TGTGCCAGCAGTGCCAGAACAGGTGAAGCTTTCTTT,CASSARTGEAFF
.,TRBV4-2,TRBJ2-1,TRBD1,TGTGCCAGCAGCCTCAGGGGGTCTAATGAGCAGTTCTTC,CASSLRGSNEQFF
.,TRBV5-1,TRBJ2-5,.,TGCGCCAGCAGCTTGGCCAGCGAGACCCAGTACTTC,CASSLASETQYF
few,TRBV6-1,TRBJ1-6,.,TGTGCCGGGGGAGGCCGCTCCTATAATTCACCCCTCCACTTT,CAGGGRSYNSPLHF
.,TRBV18,TRBJ1-2,.,TGTGCCAGCTCACCACCAACAGACTATGGCTACACCTTC,CASSPPTDYGYTF
.,TRBV19,TRBJ1-1,TRBD1,TGTGCCAGTACTCTAGGGGACAGGGGATTTGCTGAAGCTTTCTTT,CASTLGDRGFAEAFF
.,TRBV19,TRBJ1-3,.,TGTGCCAGTAGGGATTATTTCTCTGGAAACACCATATATTTT,CASRDYFSGNTIYF
.,TRBV9,TRBJ2-1,TRBD2,TGTGCCAGCAGCGATAGGGTGTCGGGAGGGCCACATGAGCAGTTCTTC,CASSDRVSGGPHEQFF
.,TRBV10-3,TRBJ1-2,TRBD1,TGTGCCATCAGTGAGACCACTTTCTCCGGGGGGGGACAGGGTGTCTATGGCTACACCTTC,CAISETTFSGGGQGVYGYTF
.,TRBV5-6,TRBJ1-3,.,TGTGCCAGCAGCTTAGGCAGGCTTGGAAACACCATATATTTT,CASSLGRLGNTIYF
.,TRBV7-6,TRBJ2-7,.,TGTGCCAGCAGCCCCGGGGGGCGGGGACGGCGGCGCGAGCAGTACTTC,CASSPGGRGRRREQYF
.,TRBV7-8,TRBJ2-5,TRBD2,TGTGCCAGCACACTCAGGACTAGGGAGGAGACCCAGTACTTC,CASTLRTREETQYF
.,TRBV29-1,TRBJ2-7,TRBD1,TGCAGCGTTTTATCCGACAGGGCCTACGAGCAGTACTTC,CSVLSDRAYEQYF
few,TRBV11-2,TRBJ1-1,.,TGTGCCAGCAGCTTAGGGCAGAACACTGAAGCTTTCTTT,CASSLGQNTEAFF
.,TRBV6-5,TRBJ2-2,TRBD2,TGTGCCAGCAGTTACTCCGCGGGAGTCGACGGGGAGCTGTTTTTT,CASSYSAGVDGELFF
.,TRBV5-8,TRBJ2-3,TRBD1,TGTGCCAGCAGCTTGGGGGACAGGGGCACAGATACGCAGTATTTT,CASSLGDRGTDTQYF
.,TRBV2,TRBJ1-1,.,TGTGCCAGCAGTGAAGCGCTTCAGGGGAGGACTGAAGCTTTCTTT,CASSEALQGRTEAFF
.,TRBV15,TRBJ2-5,.,TGTGCCACCGTCCGGGGCCGGCACCAAGAGACCCAGTACTTC,CATVRGRHQETQYF
.,TRBV11-3,TRBJ1-4,TRBD1,TGTGCCAGCAGCCGACCCGGGACAGGGGGAGAAAAACTGTTTTTT,CASSRPGTGGEKLFF
.,TRBV7-9,TRBJ1-1,.,TGTGCCAGCAGCTTACAGAGTCATCGGGCGCGAGCTTTCTTT,CASSLQSHRARAFF
.,TRBV2,TRBJ2-2,TRBD1,TGTGCCAGCAGCGGGACAGGGGGGACCGGGGAGCTGTTTTTT,CASSGTGGTGELFF
.,TRBV29-1,TRBJ1-1,TRBD1,TGCAGCGCCCCGGAGGCTGGACAGGGGCACACTGAAGCTTTCTTT,CSAPEAGQGHTEAFF
.,TRBV2,TRBJ2-7,.,TGTGCCAGCAGTTACAGGGTTAGGGAGCAGTACTTC,CASSYRVREQYF
.,TRBV11-2,TRBJ1-1,.,TGTGCCAGCAGCTTATGGGGACAGAACACTGAAGCTTTCTTT,CASSLWGQNTEAFF
.,TRBV5-6,TRBJ2-2,TRBD2,TGTGCCAGCAGCTCCACTCTGACTAGCGGGGCGAACACCGGGGAGCTGTTTTTT,CASSSTLTSGANTGELFF
.,TRBV5-6,TRBJ2-5,.,TGTGCCAGCAGCTTCTCGGGCAGACCGGAGACCCAGTACTTC,CASSFSGRPETQYF
.,TRBV7-6,TRBJ1-6,.,TGTGCCAGCAGTACGGGAGGGATCGATTATAATTCACCCCTCCACTTT,CASSTGGIDYNSPLHF
.,TRBV4-3,TRBJ2-1,.,TGCGCCAGCAGCCACGATACAGGCCCAGGTGAGCAGTTCTTC,CASSHDTGPGEQFF
.,TRBV6-1,TRBJ2-3,TRBD2,TGTGCCAGCAGTGAACTAGCGGGGGCCACAGATACGCAGTATTTT,CASSELAGATDTQYF
.,TRBV11-3,TRBJ1-3,.,TGTGCCAGCAGCTTAGAGCCTGGAAACACCATATATTTT,CASSLEPGNTIYF
.,TRBV9,TRBJ2-2,.,TGTGCCAGCAGCGTAGTGCAGAACACCGGGGAGCTGTTTTTT,CASSVVQNTGELFF
.,TRBV4-2,TRBJ2-2,TRBD2,TGTGCCAGCAGCACACGACTAGCGGGGGCCGGGGAGCTGTTTTTT,CASSTRLAGAGELFF
.,TRBV6-4,TRBJ2-6,.,TGTGCCAGCAGTGACCGCACTGCTTGGGGGGTTCCGTCTGGGGCCAACGTCCTGACTTTC,CASSDRTAWGVPSGANVLTF
once,TRBV7-2,TRBJ1-2,.,TGTGCCAGCAGCTTAGAATCTCCGGGCTCGGCCAACTATGGCTACACCTTC,CASSLESPGSANYGYTF
.,TRBV5-1,TRBJ1-4,.,TGCGCCAGCAGCCCGTTTAAGGCGGGTAATGAAAAACTGTTTTTT,CASSPFKAGNEKLFF